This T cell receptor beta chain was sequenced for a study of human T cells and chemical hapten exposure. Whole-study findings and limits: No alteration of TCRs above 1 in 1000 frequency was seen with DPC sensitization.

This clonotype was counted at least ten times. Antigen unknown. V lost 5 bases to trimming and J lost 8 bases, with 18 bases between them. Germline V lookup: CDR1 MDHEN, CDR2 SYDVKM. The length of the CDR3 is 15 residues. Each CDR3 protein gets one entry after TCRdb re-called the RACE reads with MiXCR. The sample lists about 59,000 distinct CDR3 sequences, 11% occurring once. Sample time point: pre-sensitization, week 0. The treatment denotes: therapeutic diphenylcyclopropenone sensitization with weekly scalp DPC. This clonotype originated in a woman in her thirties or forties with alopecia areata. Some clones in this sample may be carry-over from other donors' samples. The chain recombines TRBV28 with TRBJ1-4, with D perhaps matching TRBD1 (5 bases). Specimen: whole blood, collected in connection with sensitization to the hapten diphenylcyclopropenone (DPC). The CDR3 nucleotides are TGTGCCAGCAGTCCCGCGGGGACGTTAAACGAAAAACTGTTTTTT. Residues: CASSPAGTLNEKLFF.